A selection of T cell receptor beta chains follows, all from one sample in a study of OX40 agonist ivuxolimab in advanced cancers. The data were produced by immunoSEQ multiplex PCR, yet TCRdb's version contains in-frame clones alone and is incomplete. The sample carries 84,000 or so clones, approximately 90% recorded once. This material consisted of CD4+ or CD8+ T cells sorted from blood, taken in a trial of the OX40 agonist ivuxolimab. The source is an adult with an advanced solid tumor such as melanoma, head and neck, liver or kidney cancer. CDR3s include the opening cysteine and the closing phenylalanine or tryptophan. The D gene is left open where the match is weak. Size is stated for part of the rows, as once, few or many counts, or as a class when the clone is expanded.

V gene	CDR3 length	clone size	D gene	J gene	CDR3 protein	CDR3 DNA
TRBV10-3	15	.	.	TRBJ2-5	CAIGASPMGSETQYF	TGTGCCATCGGGGCTTCGCCCATGGGCTCGGAGACCCAGTACTTC
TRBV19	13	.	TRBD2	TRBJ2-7	CASNSRGEGPQYF	TGTGCCAGTAACTCTCGGGGGGAGGGGCCGCAGTACTTC
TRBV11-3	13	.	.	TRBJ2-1	CASSLGLFNEQFF	TGTGCCAGCAGCTTAGGACTGTTCAATGAGCAGTTCTTC
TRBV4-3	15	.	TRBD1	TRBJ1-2	CASSQETGDHYGYTF	TGCGCCAGCAGCCAAGAGACAGGGGATCACTATGGCTACACCTTC
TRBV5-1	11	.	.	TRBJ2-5	CASSTGETQYF	TGCGCCAGCAGTACGGGGGAGACCCAGTACTTC
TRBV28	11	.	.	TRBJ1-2	CAVGYNYGYTF	TGTGCTGTTGGGTATAACTATGGCTACACCTTC
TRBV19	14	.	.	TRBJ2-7	CASSISLINHEQYF	TGTGCCAGTAGTATTAGTCTCATTAACCACGAGCAGTACTTC
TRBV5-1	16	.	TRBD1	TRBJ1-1	CASRAATQGGAAEAFF	TGCGCCAGCAGAGCTGCAACCCAGGGGGGCGCCGCTGAAGCTTTCTTT
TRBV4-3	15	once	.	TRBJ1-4	CASSQEDGDNEKLFF	TGCGCCAGCAGCCAAGAGGACGGAGATAATGAAAAACTGTTTTTT
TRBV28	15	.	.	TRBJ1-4	CASRLSGQGTVKLFF	TGTGCCAGCAGACTAAGCGGCCAGGGGACCGTAAAACTGTTTTTT
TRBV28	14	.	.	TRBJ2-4	CASSYSGLSDIQYF	TGTGCCAGCAGCTATTCAGGGTTGTCGGACATTCAGTACTTC
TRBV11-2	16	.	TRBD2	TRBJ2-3	CASSLSSGGNEDTQYF	TGTGCCAGCAGCCTATCTAGCGGGGGAAATGAAGATACGCAGTATTTT
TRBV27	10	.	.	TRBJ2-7	CASSTYEQYF	TGTGCCAGCAGTACTTACGAGCAGTACTTC
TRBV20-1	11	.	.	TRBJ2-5	CSAPSVATQYF	TGCAGTGCCCCGAGCGTGGCGACCCAGTACTTC
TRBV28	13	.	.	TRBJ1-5	CATLLDPNQPQHF	TGTGCCACCCTACTTGACCCAAATCAGCCCCAGCATTTT
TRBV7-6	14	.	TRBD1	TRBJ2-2	CASSMGQGGGELFF	TGTGCCAGCAGCATGGGACAGGGAGGCGGGGAGCTGTTTTTT
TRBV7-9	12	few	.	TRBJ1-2	CASSLDSNGYTF	TGTGCCAGCAGCTTAGACAGTAATGGCTACACCTTC
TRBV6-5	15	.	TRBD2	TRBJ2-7	CASSYSAGDSYEQYF	TGTGCCAGCAGTTACTCGGCGGGAGACTCCTACGAGCAGTACTTC
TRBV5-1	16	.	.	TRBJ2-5	CASSLGPQGEVETQYF	TGCGCCAGCAGCTTGGGACCACAGGGAGAGGTGGAGACCCAGTACTTC
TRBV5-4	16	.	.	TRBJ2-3	CASSPLGGVSTDTQYF	TGTGCCAGCAGCCCCCTAGGGGGAGTAAGCACAGATACGCAGTATTTT
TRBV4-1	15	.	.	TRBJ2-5	CASSQDQDPRETQYF	TGCGCCAGCAGCCAAGATCAAGACCCGAGGGAGACCCAGTACTTC
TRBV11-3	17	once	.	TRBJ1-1	CAGSLARAGGMNTEAFF	TGTGCCGGCAGCTTAGCTAGGGCAGGCGGTATGAACACTGAAGCTTTCTTT
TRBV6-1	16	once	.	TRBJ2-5	CASSEARGALGETQYF	TGTGCCAGCAGTGAAGCCCGGGGGGCGCTTGGAGAGACCCAGTACTTC
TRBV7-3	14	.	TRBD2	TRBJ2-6	CASSPSGGAKVLTF	TGTGCCAGCAGCCCTAGCGGGGGGGCCAAAGTCCTGACTTTC
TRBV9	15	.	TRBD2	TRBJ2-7	CASSAGGASGIVQYF	TGTGCCAGCAGCGCAGGTGGGGCTAGCGGGATAGTGCAGTACTTC
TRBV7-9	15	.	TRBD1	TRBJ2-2	CASSLGTVLVGELFF	TGTGCCAGCAGCCTAGGGACAGTACTTGTCGGGGAGCTGTTTTTT
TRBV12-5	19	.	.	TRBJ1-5	CASGLVLFDRGISNQPQHF	TGTGCTAGTGGTTTGGTACTCTTCGACCGGGGAATAAGCAATCAGCCCCAGCATTTT
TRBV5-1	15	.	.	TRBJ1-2	CASSPGDGTPGGYTF	TGCGCCAGCAGCCCCGGAGACGGAACTCCAGGAGGCTACACCTTC
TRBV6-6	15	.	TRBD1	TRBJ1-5	CASSYPDRFNQPQHF	TGTGCCAGCAGTTACCCGGACAGGTTCAATCAGCCCCAGCATTTT
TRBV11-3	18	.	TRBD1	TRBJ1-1	CASSPPRGQRNVNTEAFF	TGTGCCAGCAGCCCTCCCCGGGGACAGAGGAACGTGAACACTGAAGCTTTCTTT
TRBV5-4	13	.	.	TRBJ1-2	CASSLVGREGYTF	TGTGCCAGCAGCTTGGTGGGACGAGAAGGCTACACCTTC
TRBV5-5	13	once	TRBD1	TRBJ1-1	CASGTGRNTEAFF	TGTGCCAGCGGGACAGGGAGGAACACTGAAGCTTTCTTT
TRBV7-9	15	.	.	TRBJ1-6	CASSLERGTASPLHF	TGTGCCAGCAGCTTAGAAAGAGGGACGGCTTCACCCCTCCACTTT
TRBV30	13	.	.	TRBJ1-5	CAWSVDSNQPQHF	TGTGCCTGGAGTGTGGATAGCAATCAGCCCCAGCATTTT
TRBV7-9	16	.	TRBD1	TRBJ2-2	CASSSQGALTTGELFF	TGTGCCAGCAGCTCACAGGGGGCGCTGACCACCGGGGAGCTGTTTTTT
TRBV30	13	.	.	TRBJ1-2	CAWSLEQGMGYTF	TGTGCCTGGAGTTTAGAACAGGGTATGGGCTACACCTTC
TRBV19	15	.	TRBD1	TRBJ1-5	CASSIQDRGNQPQHF	TGTGCCAGTAGTATCCAGGACAGGGGGAATCAGCCCCAGCATTTT